The clone carrying this T cell receptor (beta chain) was seen a few times. Its antigen is unknown. V was pared by 1 base and J by 5 bases, with 8 bases between. The CDR3 length is 13 residues. Germline V gene sequence: CDR1 MNHGY, CDR2 SAAAGT. The assay was immunoSEQ multiplex PCR, and TCRdb's table has in-frame clones only and misses some. Among roughly 18,000 clones listed, around 72% were seen once. This sample is drawn from a study of CXCR4 blockade with PD-1 therapy in pancreatic cancer. General study points: Survival did not correlate with tumor clonality, which averaged 0.14 versus 0.05. Clone frequency correlated with its number of distinct nucleotide rearrangements.

The clonotype was recovered from a human donor with pancreatic ductal adenocarcinoma. The sequenced sample was tumor tissue. This sequence joins TRBV6-8 and TRBJ1-1, with TRBD1 as a possible D gene (6 bases). In DNA, the CDR3 is TGTGCCAGCAGTTACTACAGGGAGACTGAAGCTTTCTTT. Translating gives CASSYYRETEAFF.